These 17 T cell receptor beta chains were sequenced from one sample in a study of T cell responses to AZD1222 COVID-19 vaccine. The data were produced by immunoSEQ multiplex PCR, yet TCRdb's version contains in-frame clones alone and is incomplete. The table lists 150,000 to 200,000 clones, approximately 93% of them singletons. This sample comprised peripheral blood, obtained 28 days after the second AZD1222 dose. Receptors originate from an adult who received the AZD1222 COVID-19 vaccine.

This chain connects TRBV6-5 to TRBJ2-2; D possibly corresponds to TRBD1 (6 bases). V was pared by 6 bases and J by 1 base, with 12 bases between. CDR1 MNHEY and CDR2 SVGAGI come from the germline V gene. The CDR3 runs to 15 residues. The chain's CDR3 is CASRRDNRNTGELFF. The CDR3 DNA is TGTGCCAGCAGAAGGGACAATCGGAACACCGGGGAGCTGTTTTTT.

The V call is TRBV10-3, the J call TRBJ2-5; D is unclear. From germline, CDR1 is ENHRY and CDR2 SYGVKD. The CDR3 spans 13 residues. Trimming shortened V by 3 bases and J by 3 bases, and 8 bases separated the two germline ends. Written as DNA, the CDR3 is TGTGCCATCAGTGACGGGCGGAAAGAGACCCAGTACTTC. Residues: CAISDGRKETQYF.

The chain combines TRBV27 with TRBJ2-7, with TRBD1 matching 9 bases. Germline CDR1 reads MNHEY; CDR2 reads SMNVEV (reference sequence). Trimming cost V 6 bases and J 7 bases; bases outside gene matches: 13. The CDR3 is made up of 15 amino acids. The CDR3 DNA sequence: TGTGCCAGCAGCCCGGGGGACAGGGTTTTGAAGGAGCAGTACTTC. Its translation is CASSPGDRVLKEQYF.

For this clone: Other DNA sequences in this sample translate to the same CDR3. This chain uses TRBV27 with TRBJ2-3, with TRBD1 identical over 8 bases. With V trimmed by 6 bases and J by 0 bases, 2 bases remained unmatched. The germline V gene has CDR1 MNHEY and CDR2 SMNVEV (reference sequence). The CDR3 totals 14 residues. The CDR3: CASRRTGSTDTQYF. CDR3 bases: TGTGCCAGCAGACGGACAGGGAGCACAGATACGCAGTATTTT.

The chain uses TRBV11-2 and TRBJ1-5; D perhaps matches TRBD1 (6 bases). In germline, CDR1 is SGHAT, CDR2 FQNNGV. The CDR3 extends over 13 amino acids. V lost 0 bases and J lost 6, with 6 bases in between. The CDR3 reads CASSLDRGQPQHF. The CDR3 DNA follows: TGTGCCAGCAGCTTAGACAGGGGTCAGCCCCAGCATTTT.

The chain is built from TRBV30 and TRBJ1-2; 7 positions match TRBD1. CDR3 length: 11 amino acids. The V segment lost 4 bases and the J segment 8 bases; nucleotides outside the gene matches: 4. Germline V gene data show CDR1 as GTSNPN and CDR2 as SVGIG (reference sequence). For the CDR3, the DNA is TGTGCCTGGACCCAGGGGGGAGGCTACACCTTC. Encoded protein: CAWTQGGGYTF.

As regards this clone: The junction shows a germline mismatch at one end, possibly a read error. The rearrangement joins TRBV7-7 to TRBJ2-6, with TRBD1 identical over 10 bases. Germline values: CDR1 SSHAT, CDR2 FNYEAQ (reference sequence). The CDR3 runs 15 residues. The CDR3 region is CASSDRGPGANVLTF. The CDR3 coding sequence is TGTGCTAGCAGCGACAGGGGGCCTGGGGCCAACGTCCTGACTTTC.

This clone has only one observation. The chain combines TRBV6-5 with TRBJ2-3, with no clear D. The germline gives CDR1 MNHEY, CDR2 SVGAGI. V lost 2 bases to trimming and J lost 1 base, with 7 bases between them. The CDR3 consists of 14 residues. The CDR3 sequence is CASSYERRTDTQYF. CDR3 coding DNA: TGTGCCAGCAGTTACGAAAGGCGCACAGATACGCAGTATTTT.

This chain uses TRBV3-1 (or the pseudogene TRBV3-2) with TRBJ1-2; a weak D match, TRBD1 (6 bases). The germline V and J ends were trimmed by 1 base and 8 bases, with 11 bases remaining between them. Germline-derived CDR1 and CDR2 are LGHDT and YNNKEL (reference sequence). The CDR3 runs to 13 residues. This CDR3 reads CASSQGPGVGYTF. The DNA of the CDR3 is TGTGCCAGCAGCCAAGGCCCAGGGGTCGGCTACACCTTC.

The CDR3 DNA reads TGTGCCAGCAGCCAGGGCCCCGCTCGTTATGGCTACACCTTC. The encoded protein is CASSQGPARYGYTF. This chain joins TRBV7-3 and TRBJ1-2, with a tentative D call TRBD1 (5 bases). V lost 5 bases and J lost 5, with 15 bases in between. Germline V gene sequence: CDR1 SGHTA, CDR2 FQGTGA. This CDR3 spans 14 amino acids. The whole variable domain, remainder taken from reference TRBV7-3 and TRBJ1-2, is GAGVSQTPSNKVTEKGKYVELRCDPISGHTALYWYRQSLGQGPEFLIYFQGTGAADDSGLPNDRFFAVRPEGSVSTLKIQRTERGDSAVYLCASSQGPARYGYTFGSGTRLTVV.

The CDR3 sequence: CASSGTGLVDEQYF. The CDR3 nucleotides are TGTGCCAGTAGCGGGACAGGTCTTGTCGACGAGCAGTACTTC. The rearrangement joins TRBV19 to TRBJ2-7; TRBD1 matches at 8 bases. V gave up 6 bases and J gave up 5 bases; unmatched junction bases: 9. Germline V gives CDR1 LNHDA, CDR2 SQIVND (reference sequence). This CDR3 is 14 amino acids long.

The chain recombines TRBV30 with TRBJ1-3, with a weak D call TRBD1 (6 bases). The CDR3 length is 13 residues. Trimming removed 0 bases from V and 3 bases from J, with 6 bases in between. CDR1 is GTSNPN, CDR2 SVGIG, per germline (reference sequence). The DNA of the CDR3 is TGTGCCTGGAGTGTACAGGGTGGAAACACCATATATTTT. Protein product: CAWSVQGGNTIYF.

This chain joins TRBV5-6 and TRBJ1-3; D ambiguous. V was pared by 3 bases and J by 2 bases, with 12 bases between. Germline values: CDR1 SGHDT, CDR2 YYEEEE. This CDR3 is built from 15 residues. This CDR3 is CASSYDVAPGNTIYF. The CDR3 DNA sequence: TGTGCCAGCAGCTATGACGTGGCGCCTGGAAACACCATATATTTT.

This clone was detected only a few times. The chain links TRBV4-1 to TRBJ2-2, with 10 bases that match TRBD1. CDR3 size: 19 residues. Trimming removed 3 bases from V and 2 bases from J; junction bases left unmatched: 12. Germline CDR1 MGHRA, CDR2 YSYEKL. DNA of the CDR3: TGCGCCAGCAGCCACCCGGGACAGGGGAATCGCGGAAACACCGGGGAGCTGTTTTTT. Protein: CASSHPGQGNRGNTGELFF.

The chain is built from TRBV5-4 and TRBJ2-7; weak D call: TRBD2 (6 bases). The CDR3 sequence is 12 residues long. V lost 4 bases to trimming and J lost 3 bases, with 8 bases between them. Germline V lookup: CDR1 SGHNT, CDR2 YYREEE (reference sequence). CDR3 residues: CASSVGLYEQYF. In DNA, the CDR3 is TGTGCCAGCAGCGTGGGACTCTACGAGCAGTACTTC.

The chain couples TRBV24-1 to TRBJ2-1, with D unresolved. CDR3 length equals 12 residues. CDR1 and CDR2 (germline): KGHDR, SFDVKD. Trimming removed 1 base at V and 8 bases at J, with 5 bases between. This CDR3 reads CATSDLRDEQFF. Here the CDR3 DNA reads TGTGCCACCAGTGATTTACGGGATGAGCAGTTCTTC.

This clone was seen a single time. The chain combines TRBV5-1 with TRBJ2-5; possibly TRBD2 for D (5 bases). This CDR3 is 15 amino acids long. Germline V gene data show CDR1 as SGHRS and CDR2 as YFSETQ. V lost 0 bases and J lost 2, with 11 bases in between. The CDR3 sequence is CASSLAGGSQETQYF. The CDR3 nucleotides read TGCGCCAGCAGCTTGGCCGGAGGTTCGCAAGAGACCCAGTACTTC.